This is a list of T cell receptor beta chains from one sample in a study of shared clonotypes between healthy human individuals. The assay was immunoSEQ multiplex PCR, and TCRdb's table has in-frame clones only and misses some. Counted here are about 560,000 clones, just over 75% occurring once; the ten biggest clones make up about 12%. The sequencing input was PBMCs. The source is a woman aged 40-49 years in good health. Some clones in this sample may be carry-over from other donors' samples. Both conserved end residues are part of each CDR3. A D gene is named only where the DNA matches it firmly. Where a row states a size, it is once, few, many or the class of an expanded clone; other rows omit it.

j_gene: TRBJ2-4
d_gene: NA
abundance: NA
v_gene: TRBV7-9
CDR3nt: TGTGCCAGCAGCGAAACAGGTCAATCCCATAAAAACATTCAGTACTTC
CDR3aa: CASSETGQSHKNIQYF

j_gene: TRBJ2-7
d_gene: NA
abundance: NA
v_gene: TRBV5-4
CDR3nt: TGTGCCAGCAGCTTGGGGTCAGGGTCCTACGAGCAGTACTTC
CDR3aa: CASSLGSGSYEQYF

j_gene: TRBJ2-5
d_gene: NA
abundance: once
v_gene: TRBV11-3
CDR3nt: TGTGCCAGCAGCTTGCGAGGGGAGACCCAGTACTTC
CDR3aa: CASSLRGETQYF

j_gene: TRBJ2-1
d_gene: TRBD2
abundance: NA
v_gene: TRBV5-1
CDR3nt: TGCGCCAGCAGCTTGACTAGCGGGAGGGCCTTCTTTGAGCAGTTCTTC
CDR3aa: CASSLTSGRAFFEQFF

j_gene: TRBJ1-1
d_gene: NA
abundance: NA
v_gene: TRBV2
CDR3nt: TGTGCCAGCAGTGCGCAACAGATTAACACTGAAGCTTTCTTT
CDR3aa: CASSAQQINTEAFF

j_gene: TRBJ1-2
d_gene: NA
abundance: few
v_gene: TRBV25-1
CDR3nt: TGTGCCAGCAGTGAGCTCCAGCGTAACTATGGCTACACCTTC
CDR3aa: CASSELQRNYGYTF

j_gene: TRBJ1-1
d_gene: NA
abundance: NA
v_gene: TRBV10-3
CDR3nt: TGTGCCATCTCGTCTACAGAGAACACTGAAGCTTTCTTT
CDR3aa: CAISSTENTEAFF

j_gene: TRBJ2-7
d_gene: TRBD1
abundance: medium-sized
v_gene: TRBV5-1
CDR3nt: TGCGCCAGCAGCTTGTCCCGGGACAGACCATCCTTGGCCTCCTACGAGCAGTACTTC
CDR3aa: CASSLSRDRPSLASYEQYF

j_gene: TRBJ2-2
d_gene: NA
abundance: NA
v_gene: TRBV6-1
CDR3nt: TGTGCCAGCAGCCTACAGGGTAGGAACACCGGGGAGCTGTTTTTT
CDR3aa: CASSLQGRNTGELFF

j_gene: TRBJ1-1
d_gene: NA
abundance: NA
v_gene: TRBV28
CDR3nt: TGTGCCAGCAGTTACGGCACTGAAGCTTTCTTT
CDR3aa: CASSYGTEAFF

j_gene: TRBJ1-5
d_gene: NA
abundance: few
v_gene: TRBV4-1
CDR3nt: TGCGCCAGCAGCCAAGAGGTGAGGCAGCCCCAGCATTTT
CDR3aa: CASSQEVRQPQHF

j_gene: TRBJ1-1
d_gene: NA
abundance: NA
v_gene: TRBV5-6
CDR3nt: TGTGCCAGCAGCTTGTTGCCGAACACTGAAGCTTTCTTT
CDR3aa: CASSLLPNTEAFF

j_gene: TRBJ2-1
d_gene: TRBD2
abundance: once
v_gene: TRBV6-6
CDR3nt: TGTGCCAGCAGCCCTAGCGGGAGCTCCTACAATGAGCAGTTCTTC
CDR3aa: CASSPSGSSYNEQFF

j_gene: TRBJ1-2
d_gene: NA
abundance: NA
v_gene: TRBV2
CDR3nt: TGTGCCAGCCGCGGGATGGGGACCTATGGCTACACCTTC
CDR3aa: CASRGMGTYGYTF

j_gene: TRBJ1-1
d_gene: NA
abundance: NA
v_gene: TRBV19
CDR3nt: TGTGCCACTTTCGCCCAGGGAGGAGGGGCAGAAGCTTTCTTT
CDR3aa: CATFAQGGGAEAFF

j_gene: TRBJ2-1
d_gene: NA
abundance: NA
v_gene: TRBV27
CDR3nt: TGTGCCAGCAGTAAGGACGGGGCCCACAATGAGCAGTTCTTC
CDR3aa: CASSKDGAHNEQFF

j_gene: TRBJ2-3
d_gene: TRBD2
abundance: NA
v_gene: TRBV7-2
CDR3nt: TGTGCCAGCAGCGCCGGAGGCGGGGGTTTCACGCAGTATTTT
CDR3aa: CASSAGGGGFTQYF

j_gene: TRBJ2-7
d_gene: NA
abundance: NA
v_gene: TRBV20-1
CDR3nt: TGCAGTGCTAGAATGGACTTAGAGCAGTACTTC
CDR3aa: CSARMDLEQYF